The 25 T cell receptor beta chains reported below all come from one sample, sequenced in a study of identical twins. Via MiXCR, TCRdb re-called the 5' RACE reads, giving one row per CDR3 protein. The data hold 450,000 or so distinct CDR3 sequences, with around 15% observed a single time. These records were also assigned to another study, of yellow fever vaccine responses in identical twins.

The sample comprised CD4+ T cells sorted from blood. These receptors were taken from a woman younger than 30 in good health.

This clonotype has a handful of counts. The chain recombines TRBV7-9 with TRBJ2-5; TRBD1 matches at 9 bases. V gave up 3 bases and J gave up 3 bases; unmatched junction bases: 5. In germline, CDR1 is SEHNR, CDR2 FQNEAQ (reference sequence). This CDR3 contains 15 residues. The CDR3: CASSFGDRVEETQYF. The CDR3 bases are TGTGCCAGCAGCTTCGGGGACAGGGTTGAAGAGACCCAGTACTTC.

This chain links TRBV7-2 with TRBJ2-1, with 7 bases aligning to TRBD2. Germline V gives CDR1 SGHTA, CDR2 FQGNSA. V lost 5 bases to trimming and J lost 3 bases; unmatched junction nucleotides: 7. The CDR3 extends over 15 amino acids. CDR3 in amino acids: CASSISSGLYNEQFF. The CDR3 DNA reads TGTGCCAGCAGCATCTCTAGCGGACTCTACAATGAGCAGTTCTTC.

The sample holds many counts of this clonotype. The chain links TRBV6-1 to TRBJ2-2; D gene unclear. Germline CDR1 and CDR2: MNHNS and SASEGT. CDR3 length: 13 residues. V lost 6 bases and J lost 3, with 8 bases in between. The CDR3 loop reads CASRERDTGELFF. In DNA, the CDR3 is TGTGCCAGCAGAGAAAGGGACACCGGGGAGCTGTTTTTT.

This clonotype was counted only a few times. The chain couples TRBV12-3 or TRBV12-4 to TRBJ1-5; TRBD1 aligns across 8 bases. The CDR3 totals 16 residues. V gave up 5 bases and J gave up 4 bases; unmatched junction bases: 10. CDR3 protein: CASSPQGQGGNQPQHF. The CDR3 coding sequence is TGTGCCAGCAGTCCCCAAGGACAGGGCGGTAATCAGCCCCAGCATTTT.

The DNA of the CDR3 is TGTGCCAGCAGTGAGGGGGCAGGGGCCGGTTTCAATGAGCAGTTCTTC. Translating it yields CASSEGAGAGFNEQFF. The gene calls are TRBV25-1 and TRBJ2-1, with D maybe TRBD1 (6 bases). The CDR3 contains 16 residues. V lost 3 bases and J 6 bases, leaving 18 bases between the germline ends. CDR1 is MGHDK and CDR2 is SYGVNS in the germline V gene.

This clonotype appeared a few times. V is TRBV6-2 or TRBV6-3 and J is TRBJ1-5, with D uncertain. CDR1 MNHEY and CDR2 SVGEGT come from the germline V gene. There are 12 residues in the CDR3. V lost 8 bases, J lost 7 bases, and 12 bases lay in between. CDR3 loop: CASSRPQQPQHF. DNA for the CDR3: TGTGCCAGCTCCAGGCCCCAACAGCCCCAGCATTTT.

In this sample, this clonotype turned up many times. The CDR3 sequence: CAISESSGTATGELFF. CDR3 coding DNA: TGTGCCATCAGTGAGTCTTCTGGGACAGCCACCGGGGAGCTGTTTTTT. The V gene is TRBV10-3, the J gene TRBJ2-2; 7 nucleotides align to TRBD1. Trimming removed 0 bases from V and 4 bases from J; junction bases left unmatched: 5. From germline, CDR1 is ENHRY and CDR2 SYGVKD. This CDR3 contains 16 residues.

In DNA form, the CDR3 reads TGCGCCAGCAGCTTGGCTGCGGGGTACAATGAGCAGTTCTTC. It encodes CASSLAAGYNEQFF. V and J are TRBV5-1 and TRBJ2-1; D might be TRBD2 (6 bases). Germline assignment: CDR1 SGHRS and CDR2 YFSETQ. This CDR3 comprises 14 residues. Trimming removed 0 bases at V and 4 bases at J, with 8 bases between.

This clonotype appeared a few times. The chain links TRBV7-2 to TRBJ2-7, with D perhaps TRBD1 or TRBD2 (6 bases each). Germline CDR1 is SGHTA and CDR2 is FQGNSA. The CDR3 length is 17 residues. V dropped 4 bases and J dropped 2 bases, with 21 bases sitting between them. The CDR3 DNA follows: TGTGCCAGCAGCTCTCCCAGTGGGGGGCAGAGGCCCTACGAGCAGTACTTC. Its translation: CASSSPSGGQRPYEQYF. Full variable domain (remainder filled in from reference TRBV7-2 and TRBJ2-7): GAGVSQSPSNKVTEKGKDVELRCDPISGHTALYWYRQSLGQGLEFLIYFQGNSAPDKSGLPSDRFSAERTGGSVSTLTIQRTQQEDSAVYLCASSSPSGGQRPYEQYFGPGTRLTVT.

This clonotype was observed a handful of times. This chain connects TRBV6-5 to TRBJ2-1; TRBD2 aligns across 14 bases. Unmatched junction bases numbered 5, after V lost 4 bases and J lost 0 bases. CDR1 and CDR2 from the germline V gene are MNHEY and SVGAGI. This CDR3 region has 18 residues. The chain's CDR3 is CASSFPGTSGSSYNEQFF. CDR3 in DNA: TGTGCCAGCAGTTTTCCGGGGACTAGCGGGAGCTCCTACAATGAGCAGTTCTTC.

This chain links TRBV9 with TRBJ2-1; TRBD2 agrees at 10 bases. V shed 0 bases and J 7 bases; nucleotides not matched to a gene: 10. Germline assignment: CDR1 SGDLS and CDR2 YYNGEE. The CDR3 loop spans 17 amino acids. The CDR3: CASSVALLLAGTNEQFF. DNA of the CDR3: TGTGCCAGCAGCGTAGCTTTGCTACTAGCGGGAACTAATGAGCAGTTCTTC.

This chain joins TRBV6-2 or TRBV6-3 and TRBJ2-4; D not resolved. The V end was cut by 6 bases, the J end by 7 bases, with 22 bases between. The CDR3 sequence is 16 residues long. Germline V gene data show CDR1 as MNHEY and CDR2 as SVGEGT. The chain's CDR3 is CASSPVIGLASNIQYF. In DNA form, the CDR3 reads TGTGCCAGCAGCCCTGTCATCGGCCTCGCCTCGAACATTCAGTACTTC.

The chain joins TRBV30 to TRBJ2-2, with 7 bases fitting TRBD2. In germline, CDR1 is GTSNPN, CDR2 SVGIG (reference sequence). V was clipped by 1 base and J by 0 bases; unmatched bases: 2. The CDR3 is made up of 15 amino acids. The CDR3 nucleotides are TGTGCCTGGAGTGCCGGGGGGACGAACACCGGGGAGCTGTTTTTT. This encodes CAWSAGGTNTGELFF.

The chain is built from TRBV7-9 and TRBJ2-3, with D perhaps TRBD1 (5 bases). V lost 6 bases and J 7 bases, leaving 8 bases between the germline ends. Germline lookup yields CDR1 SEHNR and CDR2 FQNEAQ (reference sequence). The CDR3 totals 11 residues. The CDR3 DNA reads TGTGCCAGCAGTAAGGACAATACGCAGTATTTT. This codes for CASSKDNTQYF.

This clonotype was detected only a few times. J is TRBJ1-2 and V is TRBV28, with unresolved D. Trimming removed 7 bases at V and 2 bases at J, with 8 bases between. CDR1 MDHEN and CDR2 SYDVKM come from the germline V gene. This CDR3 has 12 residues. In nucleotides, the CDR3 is TGTGCCAGCACTGGACGGAACTATGGCTACACCTTC. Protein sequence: CASTGRNYGYTF.

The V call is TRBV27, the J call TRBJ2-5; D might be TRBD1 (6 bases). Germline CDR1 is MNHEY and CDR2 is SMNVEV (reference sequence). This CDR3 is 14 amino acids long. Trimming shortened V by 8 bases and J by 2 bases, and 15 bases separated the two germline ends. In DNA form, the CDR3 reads TGTGCCAGCTCCGGGACACGGACTCAAGAGACCCAGTACTTC. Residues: CASSGTRTQETQYF.

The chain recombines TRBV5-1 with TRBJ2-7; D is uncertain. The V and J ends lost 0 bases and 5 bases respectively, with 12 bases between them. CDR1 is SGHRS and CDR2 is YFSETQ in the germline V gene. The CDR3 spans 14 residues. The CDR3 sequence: CASSLAAVVNEQYF. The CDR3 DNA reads TGCGCCAGCAGCTTGGCGGCAGTAGTAAACGAGCAGTACTTC.

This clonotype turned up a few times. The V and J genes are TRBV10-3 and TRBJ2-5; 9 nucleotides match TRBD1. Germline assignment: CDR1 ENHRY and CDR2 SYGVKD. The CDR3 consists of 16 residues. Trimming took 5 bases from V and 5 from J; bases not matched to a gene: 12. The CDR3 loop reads CAISPGQGSTRETQYF. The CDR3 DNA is TGTGCCATCAGTCCGGGACAGGGTAGTACTAGGGAGACCCAGTACTTC.

The DNA of the CDR3 is TGCAGTGCTAGTCTCCCCCCAGCTAACACTGAAGCTTTCTTT. It encodes CSASLPPANTEAFF. This sequence joins TRBV20-1 and TRBJ1-1; unclear D gene. Germline lookup yields CDR1 DFQATT and CDR2 SNEGSKA (reference sequence). Trimming took off 3 bases at V and 2 bases at J, with 13 bases between the two ends. The CDR3 spans 14 residues.

CDR3 residues: CASSQDDIPRGFTDTQYF. CDR3 nucleotides: TGTGCCAGCAGCCAAGATGACATCCCCCGAGGATTCACAGATACGCAGTATTTT. This sequence joins TRBV3-1 and TRBJ2-3; D not certain. Trimming removed 0 bases at V and 2 bases at J, with 18 bases between. This CDR3 is 18 amino acids long. CDR1 is LGHDT, CDR2 YNNKEL, per germline (reference sequence).

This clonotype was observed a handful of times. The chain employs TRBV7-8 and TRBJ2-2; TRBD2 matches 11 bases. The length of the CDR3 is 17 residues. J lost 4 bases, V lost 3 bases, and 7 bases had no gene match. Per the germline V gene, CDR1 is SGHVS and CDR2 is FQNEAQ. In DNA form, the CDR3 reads TGTGCCAGCAGCTTCACTAGCGGGGGCGGGGGCACCGGGGAGCTGTTTTTT. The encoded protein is CASSFTSGGGGTGELFF.

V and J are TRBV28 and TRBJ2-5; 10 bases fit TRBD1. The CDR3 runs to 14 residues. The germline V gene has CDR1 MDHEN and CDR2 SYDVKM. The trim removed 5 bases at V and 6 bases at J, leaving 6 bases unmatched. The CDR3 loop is CASSQLDRGQTQYF. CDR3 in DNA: TGTGCCAGCAGTCAACTCGACAGGGGGCAGACCCAGTACTTC.

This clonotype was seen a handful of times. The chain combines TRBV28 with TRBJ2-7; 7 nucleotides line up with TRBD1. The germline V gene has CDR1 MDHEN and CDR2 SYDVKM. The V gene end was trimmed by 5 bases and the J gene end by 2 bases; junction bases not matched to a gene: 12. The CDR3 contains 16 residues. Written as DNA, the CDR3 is TGTGCCAGCAGTCAATATACAGGGGCGTCAGCCTACGAGCAGTACTTC. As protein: CASSQYTGASAYEQYF.

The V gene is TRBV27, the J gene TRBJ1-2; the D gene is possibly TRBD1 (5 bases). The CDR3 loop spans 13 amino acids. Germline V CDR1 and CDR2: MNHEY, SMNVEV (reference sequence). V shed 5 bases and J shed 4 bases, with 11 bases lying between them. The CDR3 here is CASSQRDFYGYTF. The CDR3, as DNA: TGTGCCAGCAGTCAAAGGGACTTCTATGGCTACACCTTC.

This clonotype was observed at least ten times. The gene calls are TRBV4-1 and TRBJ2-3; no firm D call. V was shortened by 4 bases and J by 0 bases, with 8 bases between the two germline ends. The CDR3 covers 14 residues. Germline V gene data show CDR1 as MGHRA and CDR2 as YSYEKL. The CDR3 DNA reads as TGCGCCAGCAGCCGACCTTCTAGCACAGATACGCAGTATTTT. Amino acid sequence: CASSRPSSTDTQYF.